Each of the 24 T cell receptor beta chains below was sequenced from the same sample in a study of cytomegalovirus exposure and HLA in healthy donors (dated by TCRdb to 2015 to 2018). Library preparation used the immunoSEQ multiplex PCR assay. For the multiplex PCR, a mixture combining 60 forward primers for TCR Vbeta segments and 13 reverse primers for TCR Jbeta segments was used. Not all clones reach the TCRdb copy of this immuneACCESS table, which keeps in-frame sequences only. Checked studies attribute under half of the gap to unresolved V genes and leave the rest unexplained. Recorded for this sample are more than 200,000 clones; around 83% of them occurred a single time. Just over 1.4% of the sample is taken by the ten largest. Sequencing input: PBMCs. These receptors originate from a girl aged 10-17 years in good health and CMV-seronegative.

The chain couples TRBV30 to TRBJ1-3; no clear D gene. Trimming shortened V by 4 bases and J by 1 base, and 8 bases separated the two germline ends. CDR1 is GTSNPN, CDR2 SVGIG, per germline (reference sequence). This CDR3 is 13 amino acids long. In nucleotides, the CDR3 is TGTGCCTGGACCCTCGTTTCTGGAAACACCATATATTTT. Its protein product is CAWTLVSGNTIYF.

This clone was picked up a small number of times. The genes are TRBV9 and TRBJ1-1; tentative D call: TRBD1 (5 bases). Per germline, CDR1 SGDLS and CDR2 YYNGEE. This CDR3 comprises 14 residues. V was clipped by 4 bases and J by 1 base, with 11 bases between them. As DNA, the CDR3 is TGTGCCAGCAGCCCGGGACTCGAGAACACTGAAGCTTTCTTT. Its translation: CASSPGLENTEAFF.

V is TRBV4-2 and J is TRBJ2-5; 11 bases are a match to TRBD2. This CDR3 contains 16 residues. The germline gives CDR1 LGHNA, CDR2 YNFKEQ. Trimming at V came to 1 base and at J to 11 bases, leaving 12 bases not matched to a gene. Here the CDR3 DNA reads TGTGCCAGCAGCCAAGGGACTAGCGGGCCCATTTTTAGGCAGTACTTC. This codes for CASSQGTSGPIFRQYF.

The V call is TRBV5-1, the J call TRBJ1-1; TRBD1 aligns across 9 bases. Germline V gene sequence: CDR1 SGHRS, CDR2 YFSETQ. The CDR3 has 14 residues. With 1 base clipped from V and 5 bases from J, the junction kept 3 bases outside the gene matches. As DNA, the CDR3 is TGCGCCAGCAGCTTGACAGGGGGCGCGACTGAAGCTTTCTTT. Amino acid sequence: CASSLTGGATEAFF.

The gene calls are TRBV16 and TRBJ2-2, with D tentatively TRBD1 (6 bases). The germline V gene has CDR1 KGHSY and CDR2 FQNENV. CDR3 length equals 13 residues. V shed 4 bases and J shed 6 bases, with 9 bases lying between them. Here the CDR3 reads CASSLDSSGELFF. The CDR3, as DNA: TGTGCCAGCAGCCTGGACAGCTCCGGGGAGCTGTTTTTT. Supplemented by reference TRBV16 and TRBJ2-2, the full variable domain reads GEEVAQTPKHLVRGEGQKAKLYCAPIKGHSYVFWYQQVLKNEFKFLISFQNENVFDETGMPKERFSAKCLPNSPCSLEIQATKLEDSAVYFCASSLDSSGELFFGEGSRLTVL.

V is TRBV28 and J is TRBJ2-7, with 7 bases aligning to TRBD1. The germline V gene encodes CDR1 MDHEN and CDR2 SYDVKM. V gave up 5 bases and J gave up 3 bases; unmatched junction bases: 7. This CDR3 has 14 residues. CDR3: CASSIGTEVYEQYF. The CDR3 nucleotides read TGTGCCAGCAGTATAGGGACAGAAGTCTACGAGCAGTACTTC.

This sequence joins TRBV6-6 and TRBJ2-5, with D tentatively TRBD2 (7 bases). Germline loops: CDR1 MNHNY, CDR2 SVGAGI (reference sequence). The CDR3 covers 14 residues. V was cut by 2 bases and J by 7 bases, with 14 bases left in between. In DNA form, the CDR3 reads TGTGCCAGCAGTTACGCAGGAGGGGGGGGGACCCAGTACTTC. Its protein is CASSYAGGGGTQYF.

The chain employs TRBV2 and TRBJ1-1; D unresolved. Deletions cut 8 bases from V and 3 bases from J, with 13 bases between. The CDR3 has 13 amino acids. Germline-derived CDR1 and CDR2 are SNHLY and FYNNEI. CDR3 sequence: CASDPRRDTEAFF. The CDR3 DNA reads as TGTGCCAGCGACCCAAGGAGGGACACTGAAGCTTTCTTT.

The V call is TRBV7-2, the J call TRBJ2-7; TRBD1 matches at 8 bases. The CDR3 covers 15 residues. The J segment lost 4 bases and the V segment lost 3 bases, leaving 8 bases of the junction unmatched. Germline V gene sequence: CDR1 SGHTA, CDR2 FQGNSA. The DNA for the CDR3 is TGTGCCAGCAGCTTGGTTTCAGGGGGCTATTACGAGCAGTACTTC. Translation gives CASSLVSGGYYEQYF.

This chain uses TRBV27 with TRBJ2-4; 8 nucleotides line up with TRBD2. The CDR3 is 15 residues long. Germline values: CDR1 MNHEY, CDR2 SMNVEV (reference sequence). Trimming cost V 4 bases and J 5 bases; bases outside gene matches: 7. In nucleotides, the CDR3 is TGTGCCAGCAGTTCGCGGGCGGGAGGTGAAAACATTCAGTACTTC. It specifies CASSSRAGGENIQYF.

V usage is TRBV6-1 and J usage is TRBJ1-5; 8 bases fit TRBD1. Germline V gene data show CDR1 as MNHNS and CDR2 as SASEGT. The CDR3 runs 20 residues. After removal of 1 base from V and 4 bases from J, the junction contained 18 bases not matched to a gene. CDR3 DNA sequence: TGTGCCAGCAGTGAAGGCCCCGGTCTGGACAGGGCCCGATTAAATCAGCCCCAGCATTTT. Residues: CASSEGPGLDRARLNQPQHF.

This chain joins TRBV7-9 and TRBJ1-2; TRBD1 matches at 8 bases. The V and J ends lost 5 bases and 4 bases, in that order; junction bases with no gene match: 9. Germline V CDR1 and CDR2: SEHNR, FQNEAQ (reference sequence). The CDR3 loop spans 15 amino acids. This CDR3 is CASSPGDRIFYGYTF. CDR3 DNA: TGTGCCAGCAGCCCGGGGGACAGGATTTTCTATGGCTACACCTTC.

The rearrangement links TRBV15 to TRBJ1-1; D may be TRBD1 (6 bases). The germline CDR1 and CDR2 sequences are LNHNV and YYDKDF (reference sequence). The CDR3 consists of 16 residues. V lost 0 bases to trimming and J lost 2 bases, with 13 bases between them. CDR3 sequence reads: CATSRDRTVGNTEAFF. Here the CDR3 DNA reads TGTGCCACCAGCAGAGATCGGACAGTGGGCAACACTGAAGCTTTCTTT.

This clone has only a few counts. The rearrangement uses TRBV4-1 and TRBJ1-5; D possibly corresponds to TRBD1 (5 bases). The CDR3 consists of 17 residues. The V end was cut by 0 bases, the J end by 9 bases, with 21 bases between. The germline V gene encodes CDR1 MGHRA and CDR2 YSYEKL. The CDR3 region has the DNA TGCGCCAGCAGCCAAGATGTCGGCCCAGGGCCCCCGGGGCCCCAGCATTTT. This translates into CASSQDVGPGPPGPQHF.

The CDR3 sequence is CASSFVGAPDTQYF. The CDR3 DNA follows: TGTGCCAGCAGCTTTGTGGGGGCCCCAGATACGCAGTATTTT. V gene TRBV7-2 combines with J gene TRBJ2-3; weak D call: TRBD1 (6 bases). Germline assignment: CDR1 SGHTA and CDR2 FQGNSA. This CDR3 has 14 amino acids. The ends were cut back, 3 bases at V and 4 bases at J, with 11 bases in the middle.

The chain carries TRBV9 and TRBJ1-2, with D tentatively TRBD1 (6 bases). From germline, CDR1 is SGDLS and CDR2 YYNGEE. The CDR3 extends over 14 amino acids. Trimming stripped 2 bases from V and 8 bases from J, with 16 bases between. CDR3 nucleotides: TGTGCCAGCAGCGTCGTCCGGGCAGGGGAAGGCTACACCTTC. Translated, it gives CASSVVRAGEGYTF.

This chain uses TRBV7-6 with TRBJ2-2; D gene unclear. This CDR3 contains 15 residues. Germline V gene lookup returns CDR1 SGHVS and CDR2 FNYEAQ. Trimming removed 1 base from V and 2 bases from J, with 8 bases in between. The CDR3 coding sequence is TGTGCCAGCAGCTTAGATATACTAAACACCGGGGAGCTGTTTTTT. This sequence encodes CASSLDILNTGELFF.

The rearrangement uses TRBV18 and TRBJ1-1; 9 bases align to TRBD1. The CDR3 extends over 15 amino acids. With V trimmed by 4 bases and J by 8 bases, 11 bases remained unmatched. CDR1 is KGHSH, CDR2 LQKENI, per germline. The CDR3 region has the DNA TGTGCCAGCTCACGACAAGAACAGGGGGCTGCGGAAGCTTTCTTT. This translates into CASSRQEQGAAEAFF.

The chain joins TRBV27 to TRBJ1-1, with TRBD1 identical over 10 bases. The germline CDR1 and CDR2 sequences are MNHEY and SMNVEV (reference sequence). The CDR3 is made up of 14 amino acids. V gave up 3 bases and J gave up 5 bases; unmatched junction bases: 3. CDR3 bases: TGTGCCAGCAGTTTGACAGGGGGCGAAACTGAAGCTTTCTTT. Amino acids: CASSLTGGETEAFF.

The rearrangement links TRBV19 to TRBJ2-1; 8 bases line up with TRBD1. Trimming at V came to 5 bases and at J to 8 bases, leaving 11 bases not matched to a gene. Germline assignment: CDR1 LNHDA and CDR2 SQIVND (reference sequence). CDR3 size: 15 residues. The CDR3 loop is CASSDGSGGRDEQFF. The CDR3 coding sequence is TGTGCCAGTAGTGACGGATCAGGGGGCCGGGATGAGCAGTTCTTC.

V usage is TRBV15 and J usage is TRBJ2-2; 9 nucleotides agree with TRBD2. V gave up 0 bases and J gave up 3 bases; unmatched junction bases: 8. The CDR3 loop spans 18 amino acids. The germline gives CDR1 LNHNV, CDR2 YYDKDF (reference sequence). CDR3 DNA sequence: TGTGCCACCAGCAGAGATGCGATGCGGGGGGGTGACACCGGGGAGCTGTTTTTT. This codes for CATSRDAMRGGDTGELFF.

The chain links TRBV27 to TRBJ2-2; 11 bases line up with TRBD2. After removal of 5 bases from V and 3 bases from J, the junction contained 14 bases not matched to a gene. The germline gives CDR1 MNHEY, CDR2 SMNVEV (reference sequence). The CDR3 consists of 19 residues. In DNA, the CDR3 is TGTGCCAGCAGTCGCACCCCCCTAGCGGGGGGCCGGCACACCGGGGAGCTGTTTTTT. This encodes CASSRTPLAGGRHTGELFF.

The chain recombines TRBV15 with TRBJ2-1; TRBD1 matches 8 bases. Germline CDR1 and CDR2: LNHNV and YYDKDF (reference sequence). The CDR3 is 12 residues long. V gave up 8 bases and J gave up 10 bases; unmatched junction bases: 7. CDR3 sequence: CATSAQGAEQFF. CDR3 DNA sequence: TGTGCCACCTCCGCCCAGGGGGCCGAGCAGTTCTTC. The full variable domain, completed using reference TRBV15 and TRBJ2-1, is DAMVIQNPRYQVTQFGKPVTLSCSQTLNHNVMYWYQQKSSQAPKLLFHYYDKDFNNEADTPDNFQSRRPNTSFCFLDIRSPGLGDTAMYLCATSAQGAEQFFGPGTRLTVL.

V is TRBV2 and J is TRBJ2-5, with 9 bases identical to TRBD2. Germline CDR1 is SNHLY and CDR2 is FYNNEI. This CDR3 has 15 amino acids. Losses at the gene ends were 4 bases for V and 4 bases for J; bases not matched to a gene: 7. The CDR3 reads CASSGKAGGGETQYF. In DNA form, the CDR3 reads TGTGCCAGCAGTGGTAAAGCGGGAGGTGGAGAGACCCAGTACTTC.